Listed here is a single T cell receptor (beta chain). Its antigen is as yet unknown. The data originate from a study of cytomegalovirus exposure and HLA in healthy donors. In the study overall: Most genotyped donors, 81% of some 400, had Caucasian-associated genetic ancestry.

Broader study findings: Altogether, 164 TCR beta chains were recorded as cytomegalovirus-associated. When the data were analyzed later, several of the most significant clusters appeared to be linked to common viral pathogens. High specificity and sensitivity for cytomegalovirus status were reported for the classifier.

Germline-derived CDR1 and CDR2 are MDHEN and SYDVKM. Trimming took off 7 bases at V and 1 base at J, with 13 bases between the two ends. This CDR3 comprises 14 residues. Both 60 Vbeta primers and 13 Jbeta primers went into the PCR. The protocol was immunoSEQ multiplex PCR, while the TCRdb copy is restricted to in-frame clones and leaves out a portion. The data contain about 62,000 clones, approximately 75% of them seen just once; the ten biggest clones take up about 4.9%. This chain uses TRBV28 with TRBJ2-5; D remains ambiguous. This sequence originates from a woman aged 25 to 45 in good health and CMV-seronegative. The source material was PBMCs. This chain's CDR3 is CASTLAGPQETQYF. The CDR3 coding sequence is TGTGCCAGCACCTTGGCAGGTCCCCAAGAGACCCAGTACTTC.